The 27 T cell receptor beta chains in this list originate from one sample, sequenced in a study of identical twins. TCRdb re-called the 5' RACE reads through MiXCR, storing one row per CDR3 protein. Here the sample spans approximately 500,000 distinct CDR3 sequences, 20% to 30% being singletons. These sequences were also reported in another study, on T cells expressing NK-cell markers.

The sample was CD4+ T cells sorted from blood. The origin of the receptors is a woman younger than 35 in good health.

The DNA of the CDR3 is TGCAGTGCTAGAGATTCCCAGTTTCAAGAGACCCAGTACTTC. Translation: CSARDSQFQETQYF. J is TRBJ2-5 and V is TRBV20-1; D gene unclear. Deletions cut 0 bases from V and 2 bases from J, with 10 bases between. This CDR3 has 14 residues. Germline CDR1 reads DFQATT; CDR2 reads SNEGSKA (reference sequence).

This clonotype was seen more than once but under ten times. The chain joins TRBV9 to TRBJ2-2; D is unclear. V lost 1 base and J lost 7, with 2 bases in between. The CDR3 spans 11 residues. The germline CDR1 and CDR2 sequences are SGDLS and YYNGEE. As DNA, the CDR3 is TGTGCCAGCAGCGTATACGGGGAGCTGTTTTTT. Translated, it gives CASSVYGELFF.

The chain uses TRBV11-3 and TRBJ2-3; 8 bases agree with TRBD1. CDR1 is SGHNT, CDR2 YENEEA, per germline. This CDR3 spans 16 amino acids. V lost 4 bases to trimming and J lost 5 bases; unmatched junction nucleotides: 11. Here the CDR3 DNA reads TGTGCCAGCAGCTCCGGAGGGACAGGCTGGGGAGATACGCAGTATTTT. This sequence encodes CASSSGGTGWGDTQYF.

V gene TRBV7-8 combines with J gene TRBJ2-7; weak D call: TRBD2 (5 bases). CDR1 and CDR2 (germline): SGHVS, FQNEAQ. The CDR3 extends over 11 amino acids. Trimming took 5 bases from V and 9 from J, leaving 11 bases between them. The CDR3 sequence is CASSPAVGQYF. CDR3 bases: TGTGCCAGCAGCCCAGCGGTGGGGCAGTACTTC.

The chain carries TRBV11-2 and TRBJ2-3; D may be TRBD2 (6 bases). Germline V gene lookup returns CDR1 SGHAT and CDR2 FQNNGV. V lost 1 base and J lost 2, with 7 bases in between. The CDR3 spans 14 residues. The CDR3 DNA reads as TGTGCCAGCAGCTTAGTGCGGGACACAGATACGCAGTATTTT. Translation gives CASSLVRDTDTQYF. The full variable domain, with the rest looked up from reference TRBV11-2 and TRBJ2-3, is EAGVAQSPRYKIIEKRQSVAFWCNPISGHATLYWYQQILGQGPKLLIQFQNNGVVDDSQLPKDRFSAERLKGVDSTLKIQPAKLEDSAVYLCASSLVRDTDTQYFGPGTRLTVL.

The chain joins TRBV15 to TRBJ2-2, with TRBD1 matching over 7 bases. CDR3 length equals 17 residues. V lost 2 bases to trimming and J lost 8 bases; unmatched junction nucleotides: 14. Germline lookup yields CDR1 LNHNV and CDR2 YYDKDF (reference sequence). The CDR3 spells CATSRLSHGAGGGELFF. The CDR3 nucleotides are TGTGCCACCAGCAGACTCTCCCACGGTGCAGGGGGAGGGGAGCTGTTTTTT.

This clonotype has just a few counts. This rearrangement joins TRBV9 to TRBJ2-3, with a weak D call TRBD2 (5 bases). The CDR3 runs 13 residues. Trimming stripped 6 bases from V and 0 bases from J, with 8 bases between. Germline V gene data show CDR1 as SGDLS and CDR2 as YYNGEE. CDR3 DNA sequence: TGTGCCAGCACCCCGGGGAGCACAGATACGCAGTATTTT. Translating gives CASTPGSTDTQYF.

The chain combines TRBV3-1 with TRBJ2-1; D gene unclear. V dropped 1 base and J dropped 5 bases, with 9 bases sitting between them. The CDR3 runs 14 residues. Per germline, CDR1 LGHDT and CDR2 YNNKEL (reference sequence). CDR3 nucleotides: TGTGCCAGCAGCCAAGGTTCTGGAAACAATGAGCAGTTCTTC. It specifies CASSQGSGNNEQFF.

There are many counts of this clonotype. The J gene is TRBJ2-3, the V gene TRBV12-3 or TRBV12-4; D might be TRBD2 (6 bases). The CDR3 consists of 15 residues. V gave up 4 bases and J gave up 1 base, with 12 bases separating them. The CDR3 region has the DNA TGTGCCAGCAGTTGGGAGGTCAGACGCACAGATACGCAGTATTTT. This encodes CASSWEVRRTDTQYF.

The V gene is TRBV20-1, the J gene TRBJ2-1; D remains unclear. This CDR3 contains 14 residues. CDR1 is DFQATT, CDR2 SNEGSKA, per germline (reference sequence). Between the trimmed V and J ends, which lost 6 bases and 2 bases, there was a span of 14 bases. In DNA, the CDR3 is TGCAGTGCCCGACCTCGGACCACCTACAATGAGCAGTTCTTC. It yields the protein CSARPRTTYNEQFF.

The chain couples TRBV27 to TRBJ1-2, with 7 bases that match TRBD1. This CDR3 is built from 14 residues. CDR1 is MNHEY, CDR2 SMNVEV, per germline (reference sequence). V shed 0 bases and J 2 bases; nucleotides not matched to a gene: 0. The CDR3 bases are TGTGCCAGCAGTTTATCGGGACAGAACTATGGCTACACCTTC. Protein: CASSLSGQNYGYTF.

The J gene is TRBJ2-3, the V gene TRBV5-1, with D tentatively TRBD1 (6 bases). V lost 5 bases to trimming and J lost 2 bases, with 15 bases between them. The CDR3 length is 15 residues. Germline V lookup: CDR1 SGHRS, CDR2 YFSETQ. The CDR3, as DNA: TGCGCCAGCAGAGGGGCAGGGGTCTCCACAGATACGCAGTATTTT. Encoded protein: CASRGAGVSTDTQYF.

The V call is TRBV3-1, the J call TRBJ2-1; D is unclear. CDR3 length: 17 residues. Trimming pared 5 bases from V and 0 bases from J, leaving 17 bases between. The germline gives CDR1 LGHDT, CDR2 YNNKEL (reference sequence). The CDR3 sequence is CASSFRYPTSSYNEQFF. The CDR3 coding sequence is TGTGCCAGCAGCTTCCGATATCCAACAAGCTCCTACAATGAGCAGTTCTTC.

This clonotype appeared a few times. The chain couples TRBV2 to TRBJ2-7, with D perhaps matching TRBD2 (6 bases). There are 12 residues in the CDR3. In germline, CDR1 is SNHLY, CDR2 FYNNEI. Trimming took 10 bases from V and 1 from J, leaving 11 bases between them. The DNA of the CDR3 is TGTGCCACCCGGGACTCATCCTACGAGCAGTACTTC. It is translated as CATRDSSYEQYF.

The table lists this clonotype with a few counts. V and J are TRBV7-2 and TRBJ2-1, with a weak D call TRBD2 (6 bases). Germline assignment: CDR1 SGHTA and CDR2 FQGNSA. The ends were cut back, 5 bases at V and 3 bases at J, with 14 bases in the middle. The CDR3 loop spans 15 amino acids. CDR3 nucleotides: TGTGCCAGCAGCCCTGACCTAGCGATCTACAATGAGCAGTTCTTC. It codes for CASSPDLAIYNEQFF.

The CDR3 reads CSAYSGTESREQFF. As DNA, the CDR3 is TGCAGTGCGTATAGCGGAACCGAATCTAGGGAGCAGTTCTTC. The gene calls are TRBV20-1 and TRBJ2-1, with a possible D match to TRBD2 (6 bases). CDR3 length equals 14 residues. With 6 bases removed from V and 10 bases from J, the gap between germline ends came to 22 bases. The germline V gene encodes CDR1 DFQATT and CDR2 SNEGSKA (reference sequence).

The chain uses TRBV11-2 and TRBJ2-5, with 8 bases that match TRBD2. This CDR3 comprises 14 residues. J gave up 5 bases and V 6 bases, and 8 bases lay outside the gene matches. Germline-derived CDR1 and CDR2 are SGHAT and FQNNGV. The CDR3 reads CASRPGLVAETQYF. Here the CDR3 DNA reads TGTGCCAGCAGACCGGGACTAGTGGCGGAGACCCAGTACTTC.

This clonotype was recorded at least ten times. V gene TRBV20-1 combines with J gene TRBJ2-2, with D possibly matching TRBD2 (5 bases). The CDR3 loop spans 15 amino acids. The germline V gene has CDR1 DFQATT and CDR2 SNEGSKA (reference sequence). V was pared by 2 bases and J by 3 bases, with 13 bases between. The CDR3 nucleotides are TGCAGTGCTAGAAATGCAGAGGAGGACACCGGGGAGCTGTTTTTT. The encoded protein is CSARNAEEDTGELFF.

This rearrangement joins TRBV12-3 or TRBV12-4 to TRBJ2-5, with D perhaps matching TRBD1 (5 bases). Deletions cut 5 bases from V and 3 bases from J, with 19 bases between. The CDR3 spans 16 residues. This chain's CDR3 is CASSPRVRQRKETQYF. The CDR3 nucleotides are TGTGCCAGCAGTCCCCGGGTTAGACAGAGAAAAGAGACCCAGTACTTC.

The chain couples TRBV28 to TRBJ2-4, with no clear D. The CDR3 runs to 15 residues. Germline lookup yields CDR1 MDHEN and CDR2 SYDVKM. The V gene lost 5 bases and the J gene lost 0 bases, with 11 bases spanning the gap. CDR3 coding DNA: TGTGCCAGCAGTCCGGCTTCCGTAGCCAAAAACATTCAGTACTTC. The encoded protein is CASSPASVAKNIQYF. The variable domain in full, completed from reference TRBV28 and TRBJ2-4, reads DVKVTQSSRYLVKRTGEKVFLECVQDMDHENMFWYRQDPGLGLRLIYFSYDVKMKEKGDIPEGYSVSREKKERFSLILESASTNQTSMYLCASSPASVAKNIQYFGAGTRLSVL.

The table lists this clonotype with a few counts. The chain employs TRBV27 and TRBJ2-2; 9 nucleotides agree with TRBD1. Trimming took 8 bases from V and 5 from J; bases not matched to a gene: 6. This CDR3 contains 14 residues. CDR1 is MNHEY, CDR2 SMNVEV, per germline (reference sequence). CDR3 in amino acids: CASSGTGFTGELFF. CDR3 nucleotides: TGTGCCAGCTCCGGGACAGGGTTTACCGGGGAGCTGTTTTTT.

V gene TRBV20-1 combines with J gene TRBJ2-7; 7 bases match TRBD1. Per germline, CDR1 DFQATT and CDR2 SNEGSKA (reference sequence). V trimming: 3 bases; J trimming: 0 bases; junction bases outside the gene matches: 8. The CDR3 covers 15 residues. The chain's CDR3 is CSASYGTASSYEQYF. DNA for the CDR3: TGCAGTGCTAGTTACGGGACAGCTAGCTCCTACGAGCAGTACTTC.

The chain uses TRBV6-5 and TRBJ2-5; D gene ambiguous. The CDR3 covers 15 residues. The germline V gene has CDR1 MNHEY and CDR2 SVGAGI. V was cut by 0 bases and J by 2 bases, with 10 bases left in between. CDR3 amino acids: CASSYSIQHQETQYF. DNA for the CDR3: TGTGCCAGCAGTTACTCGATACAACATCAAGAGACCCAGTACTTC.

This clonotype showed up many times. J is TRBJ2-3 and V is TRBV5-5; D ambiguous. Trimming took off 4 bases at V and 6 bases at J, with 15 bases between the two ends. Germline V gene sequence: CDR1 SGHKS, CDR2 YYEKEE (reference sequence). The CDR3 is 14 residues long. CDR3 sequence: CASSVGHRKDTQYF. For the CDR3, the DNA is TGTGCCAGCAGCGTTGGCCATCGGAAGGATACGCAGTATTTT. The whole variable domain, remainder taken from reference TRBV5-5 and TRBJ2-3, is DAGVTQSPTHLIKTRGQQVTLRCSPISGHKSVSWYQQVLGQGPQFIFQYYEKEERGRGNFPDRFSARQFPNYSSELNVNALLLGDSALYLCASSVGHRKDTQYFGPGTRLTVL.

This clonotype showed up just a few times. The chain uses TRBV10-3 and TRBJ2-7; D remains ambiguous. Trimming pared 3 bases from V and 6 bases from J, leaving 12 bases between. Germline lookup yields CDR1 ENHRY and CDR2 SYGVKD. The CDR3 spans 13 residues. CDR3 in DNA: TGTGCCATCAGTGATAGTCTAGGTCCCGAGCAGTACTTC. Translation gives CAISDSLGPEQYF.

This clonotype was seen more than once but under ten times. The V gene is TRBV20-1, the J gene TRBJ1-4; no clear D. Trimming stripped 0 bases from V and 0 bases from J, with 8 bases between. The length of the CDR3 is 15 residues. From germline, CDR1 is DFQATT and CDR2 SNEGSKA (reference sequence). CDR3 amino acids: CSARESGATNEKLFF. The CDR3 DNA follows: TGCAGTGCTAGAGAATCCGGGGCAACTAATGAAAAACTGTTTTTT.

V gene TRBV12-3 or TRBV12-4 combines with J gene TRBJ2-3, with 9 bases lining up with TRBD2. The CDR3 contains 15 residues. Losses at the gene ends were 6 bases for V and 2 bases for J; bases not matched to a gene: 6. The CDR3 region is CASSPGLAYTDTQYF. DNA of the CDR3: TGTGCCAGCAGCCCGGGACTAGCCTACACAGATACGCAGTATTTT.